This T cell receptor (beta chain) was documented in a study of shared clonotypes between healthy human individuals (dated by TCRdb to 2018 to 2020). Study-wide context: The cohort included three men and two women between 18 and 49 years of age. The study deeply sequenced blood TCR repertoires of five healthy adults to estimate repertoire size and the extent of clonotype sharing between individuals. To increase sequencing depth and limit assay-specific biases, TCR repertoire library preparation and sequencing were carried out by different laboratories using diverse techniques. Leukapheresis yielded between about 0.8 and 9.5 billion PBMCs per donor. The full study reports these points: The small number of donors limited the genetic and exposure-history diversity represented. Pairwise subsampling indicated that sequencing depth was expected to affect the degree of clonotype sharing among donors. Sampling was limited to blood, and TCR repertoires in tissue likely differ from TCR repertoires in blood.

The V end gives up 7 bases and the J end 0 bases, leaving 9 bases in the junction not matched to a gene. The CDR1 and CDR2 encoded by the germline V gene (reference sequence) are SGHNT and YYREEE. The CDR3 numbers 15 residues from cysteine through phenylalanine. Kept here is only the CDR3 DNA, which spans 45 bases and is read in frame from base 1. Donors were healthy HIV-negative adults with no recently reported acute infections or vaccinations. Every donor was a Caucasian adult living in Nashville, Tennessee, USA. For unsorted samples, 90 million to 95 million PBMCs were counted, and genomic DNA was extracted using the QIAamp DNA Blood Mini kit. Blood was collected by leukapheresis, and PBMCs were isolated by Ficoll-Histopaque density gradient centrifugation and then cryopreserved in liquid nitrogen vapor phase. Using the deep immunoSEQ assay, TCR CDR3 regions were amplified from genomic DNA by multiplex PCR. Extracted genomic DNA from each cell subset was spread evenly across all wells of several immunoSEQ 96-well plates, with each plate serving as a replicate. For unsorted PBMC, approximately 0.3 ug of genomic DNA, equivalent to 30,000 to 35,000 T cell genomes, went into each replicate PCR. Genomic DNA from unsorted PBMC was sequenced over ten immunoSEQ deep assay plates. Purified libraries were quantified with a Qubit 3.0 fluorometer, sized on a Bioanalyzer 2100, and re-quantified with the KAPA Library Quantification kit. Every immunoSEQ 96-well plate was sequenced on a dedicated single-read 150-cycle Illumina NextSeq 550 flow cell. The study's own analysis went as follows. Because the immunoSEQ output held only junctional sequences and lacked quality scores, the filtering could not match the filtering applied to full-length reads. To assign V/J genes and CDR3, sequences were annotated against IMGT germline references using PyIR, a Python wrapper for IgBLAST v1.9. Reads were filtered out if the reads had weak V/J assignments (E-value above 1e-6), no CDR3, stop codons, out-of-frame junctions, or ambiguous translated residues. V3J clonotypes were defined as sequences sharing an identical inferred V gene, J gene, and CDR3 amino acid sequence. To compute the percentage overlap between repertoires, the number of shared unique clonotypes was divided by the size of the smaller repertoire. RTK rarefaction, the Chao1 estimator, and Recon v2.1 estimates of unobserved clonotypes were used to assess repertoire richness. This immuneACCESS table, as held by TCRdb, lists in-frame sequences with V and J called but not all clones. Of the missing ones, under half trace to an unresolved V gene in checked studies; the others have no known cause. V and J calls plus clone size are reproduced from that table; the DNA served to infer D and trimming. This sample lists 450,000 to 650,000 clones; just over 75% were detected once. The ten largest clones add up to about 12% of the sample.

As regards this clone: Its specific antigen is unknown. Base qualities are not provided; no much larger clone lies one nucleotide away.

This TCR came from a woman aged 40-49 years in good health. Some clones in this sample may be carry-over from other donors' samples. This chain is built from TRBV5-4 and TRBJ1-2; 7 nucleotides in the junction match TRBD1. Material: PBMCs. The CDR3 corresponds to CASGTGDPTNYGYTF. The bases read TGTGCCAGCGGAACAGGGGACCCCACTAACTATGGCTACACCTTC.